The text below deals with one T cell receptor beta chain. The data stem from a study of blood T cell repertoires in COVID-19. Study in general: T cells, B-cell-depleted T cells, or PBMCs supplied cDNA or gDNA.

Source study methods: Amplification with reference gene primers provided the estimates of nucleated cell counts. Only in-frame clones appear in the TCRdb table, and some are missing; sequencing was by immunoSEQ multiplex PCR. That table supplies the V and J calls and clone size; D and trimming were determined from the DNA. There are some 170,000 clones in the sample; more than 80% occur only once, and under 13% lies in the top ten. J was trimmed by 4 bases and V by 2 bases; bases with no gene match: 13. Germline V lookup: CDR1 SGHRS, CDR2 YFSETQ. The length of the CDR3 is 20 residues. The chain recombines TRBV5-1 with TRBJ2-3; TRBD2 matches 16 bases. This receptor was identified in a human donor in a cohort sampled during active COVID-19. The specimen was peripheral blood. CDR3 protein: CASSFGEGLAGGLIPDTQYF. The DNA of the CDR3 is TGCGCCAGCAGCTTCGGTGAGGGACTAGCGGGGGGGCTGATTCCAGATACGCAGTATTTT.